This T cell receptor beta chain was observed in a study of PD-1 blockade in classical Hodgkin lymphoma. Study-wide results and limits: Newly diagnosed patients and complete responders had comparable diversity at baseline. Before treatment, TCR diversity in newly diagnosed patients was reportedly lower than in healthy donors.

The CDR3 has 15 residues. In germline, CDR1 is SNHLY, CDR2 FYNNEI. With 0 bases removed from V and 4 bases from J, the gap between germline ends came to 12 bases. Regarding this clone: Its antigen remains unknown.

The table came from immunoSEQ multiplex PCR; TCRdb's copy has only in-frame clones and leaves some out. The repertoire holds tens of thousands of clones, with around 80% as singletons. Time point of the sample: cycle 4 day 1 (C4D1), after five to seven weeks of nivolumab. Autologous stem cell transplantation was followed by relapse in every patient, and brentuximab vedotin exposure varied. Best responses fell into complete response, partial response or progressive disease. Here the sequenced sample was peripheral blood mononuclear cells (PBMCs), taken before the fourth cycle of nivolumab. The clonotype originates from a human donor with classical Hodgkin lymphoma. This chain connects TRBV2 to TRBJ1-2; D gene unclear. CDR3 region: CASSEAPDASYGYTF. CDR3 DNA: TGTGCCAGCAGTGAAGCGCCCGACGCATCCTATGGCTACACCTTC.